The present entry profiles one T cell receptor (beta chain) with its context. Its cognate antigen is unknown. This record comes from a study of T cell repertoires in cytomegalovirus infection. Study-wide results and caveats: The ex vivo response was dominated by HLA-C-restricted CMV-specific TCR beta clonotypes.

MiXCR, applied by TCRdb to the reads, yields one record per CDR3 protein. The sample consists of about 920,000 distinct CDR3 sequences, less than 40% of them appearing once. The length of the CDR3 is 17 residues. Per germline, CDR1 MNHNY and CDR2 SVGAGI (reference sequence). The trim removed 2 bases at V and 0 bases at J, leaving 7 bases unmatched. The TCR was taken from a human donor in good health (CMV status not recorded). Some clones in this sample may be carry-over from other donors' samples. Sequencing was performed on cultured CD8+ T cells from PBMCs, taken from culture after CMV antigen stimulation. The rearrangement uses TRBV6-6 and TRBJ2-1; 7 bases align to TRBD2. This CDR3 reads CASSYPTSEHSYNEQFF. The CDR3, as DNA: TGTGCCAGCAGTTACCCAACTAGCGAACACTCCTACAATGAGCAGTTCTTC.